Shown below are 29 T cell receptor beta chains from a single sample sequenced in a study of blood T cells in healthy people across ages. With a J-beta primer mix and a sample-barcoded 5' primer, a second PCR ran about 7 to 12 cycles. TCRdb re-called the 5' RACE reads with MiXCR, one entry per CDR3 protein. Here the sample spans roughly 700,000 distinct CDR3 sequences, approximately 25% being singletons. The sample was also linked to a second study, of T cells of mothers and their children.

Sequenced: blood. The receptors were sampled from a boy aged 5-17 years in good health.

The chain has TRBV29-1 and TRBJ2-7; TRBD1 matches at 10 bases. The CDR3 is made up of 13 amino acids. Trimming took 5 bases from V and 2 from J; bases not matched to a gene: 3. Germline V gene lookup returns CDR1 SQVTM and CDR2 ANQGSEA. CDR3 protein: CSVSGTGAYEQYF. The CDR3 DNA sequence: TGCAGCGTTTCCGGGACAGGGGCCTACGAGCAGTACTTC.

This clonotype was observed a few times. The chain combines TRBV7-6 with TRBJ2-1; D call uncertain. Germline lookup yields CDR1 SGHVS and CDR2 FNYEAQ. This CDR3 spans 16 amino acids. V was shortened by 1 base and J by 0 bases, with 10 bases between the two germline ends. Here the CDR3 reads CASSLVGVSSYNEQFF. In nucleotides, the CDR3 is TGTGCCAGCAGCTTAGTTGGAGTAAGCTCCTACAATGAGCAGTTCTTC.

V usage is TRBV10-3 and J usage is TRBJ1-2; D remains ambiguous. Germline CDR1 is ENHRY and CDR2 is SYGVKD. The CDR3 length is 15 residues. The V end lost 0 bases, the J end lost 2 bases, and 10 bases lay between the germline ends. The chain's CDR3 is CAISESGVTNYGYTF. In DNA form, the CDR3 reads TGTGCCATCAGTGAGTCTGGAGTCACCAACTATGGCTACACCTTC.

The chain has TRBV4-3 and TRBJ2-5, with no clear D. V was clipped by 0 bases and J by 5 bases, with 10 bases between them. This CDR3 contains 14 residues. Germline CDR1 reads LGHNA; CDR2 reads YSLEER. The CDR3 protein is CASSQDQDGETQYF. CDR3 coding DNA: TGCGCCAGCAGCCAAGATCAAGATGGGGAGACCCAGTACTTC.

The rearrangement links TRBV20-1 to TRBJ2-1; 7 bases fit TRBD1. The J segment lost 0 bases and the V segment lost 6 bases, leaving 8 bases of the junction unmatched. The CDR3 covers 15 residues. Germline assignment: CDR1 DFQATT and CDR2 SNEGSKA (reference sequence). Here the CDR3 DNA reads TGCAGTGCAACAGAACAGGGGAGCTCCTACAATGAGCAGTTCTTC. Encoded protein: CSATEQGSSYNEQFF.

This clonotype was counted between two and nine times. One base away lies a much larger clone, so this may be a sequencing read error. The chain employs TRBV7-2 and TRBJ2-5, with 8 bases fitting TRBD1. The CDR3 totals 13 residues. Germline CDR1 and CDR2: SGHTA and FQGNSA. The CDR3, as DNA: TGTGCCGGCAGCTGGACAGGGCAAGAGACCCAGTACTTC. Protein: CAGSWTGQETQYF.

This clonotype has a handful of counts. CDR3 bases: TGTGCCAGCAGCCGACAGGATTCGAACACCGGGGAGCTGTTTTTT. Its translation is CASSRQDSNTGELFF. V and J are TRBV7-2 and TRBJ2-2; a possible D gene is TRBD1 (6 bases). CDR1 SGHTA and CDR2 FQGNSA come from the germline V gene. Between the trimmed V and J ends, which lost 5 bases and 0 bases, there was a span of 10 bases. The CDR3 covers 15 residues. The full variable domain, rest sourced from reference TRBV7-2 and TRBJ2-2, is GAGVSQSPSNKVTEKGKDVELRCDPISGHTALYWYRQSLGQGLEFLIYFQGNSAPDKSGLPSDRFSAERTGGSVSTLTIQRTQQEDSAVYLCASSRQDSNTGELFFGEGSRLTVL.

This chain connects TRBV7-2 to TRBJ1-4, with 9 nucleotides matching TRBD1. CDR1 and CDR2 (germline): SGHTA, FQGNSA. This CDR3 is 15 amino acids long. With 5 bases clipped from V and 5 bases from J, the junction kept 6 bases outside the gene matches. The CDR3 reads CASSAPTGGNEKLFF. The CDR3, as DNA: TGTGCCAGCAGCGCCCCCACAGGGGGCAATGAAAAACTGTTTTTT.

This clonotype was recorded a few times. The V gene is TRBV6-5, the J gene TRBJ2-3; TRBD1 is a possible D gene (6 bases). The CDR3 has 17 residues. Germline assignment: CDR1 MNHEY and CDR2 SVGAGI. Trimming cost V 0 bases and J 2 bases, with 15 bases left between them. The DNA of the CDR3 is TGTGCCAGCAGTTACTCGGGTGGACAGTCCGACACAGATACGCAGTATTTT. Translated, it gives CASSYSGGQSDTDTQYF.

The rearrangement joins TRBV27 to TRBJ1-2, with D tentatively TRBD1 (5 bases). Germline V gives CDR1 MNHEY, CDR2 SMNVEV (reference sequence). Between the trimmed V and J ends, which lost 7 bases and 4 bases, there was a span of 19 bases. This CDR3 is built from 15 residues. CDR3 nucleotide sequence: TGTGCCAGCAATCCCACCTCAGGGTCCCGCTATGGCTACACCTTC. Its translation is CASNPTSGSRYGYTF.

There are a few counts of this clonotype. This chain uses TRBV7-3 with TRBJ2-5; D is ambiguous. The J call may be mistaken, given a closer DNA end match to TRBJ2-7. The V gene's germline CDR1 is SGHTA and CDR2 FQGTGA. The CDR3 has 15 amino acids. CDR3 in amino acids: CASSLGSVNSYEQYF. The CDR3 DNA sequence: TGTGCCAGCAGCTTAGGGTCCGTTAACTCCTACGAGCAGTACTTC.

Notes on this clonotype: Mismatch with germline at one junction end may stem from a read error. V is TRBV29-1 and J is TRBJ2-2; 9 nucleotides align to TRBD2. Per germline, CDR1 SQVTM and CDR2 ANQGSEA. CDR3 length: 13 amino acids. The CDR3 DNA follows: TGCAGCGTTGGCGGGAGGGCCGCCGGGGAGCTGCTTTTT. This gives the protein CSVGGRAAGELLF.

This clonotype has a handful of counts. The chain couples TRBV6-1 to TRBJ2-2; D possibly corresponds to TRBD2 (6 bases). Germline values: CDR1 MNHNS, CDR2 SASEGT. The CDR3 is made up of 17 amino acids. Trimming took off 7 bases at V and 1 base at J, with 19 bases between the two ends. The CDR3 coding sequence is TGTGCCAGCACCTTACAAGGCGGGACTGAGAACACCGGGGAGCTGTTTTTT. This gives the protein CASTLQGGTENTGELFF.

J is TRBJ2-5 and V is TRBV29-1; a weak D match, TRBD1 (6 bases). CDR1 and CDR2 (germline): SQVTM, ANQGSEA. The V end was cut by 0 bases, the J end by 2 bases, with 13 bases between. The CDR3 spans 15 residues. The CDR3 sequence is CSVEERDRRQETQYF. CDR3 DNA: TGCAGCGTTGAAGAAAGAGACAGGAGACAAGAGACCCAGTACTTC.

The V gene is TRBV20-1, the J gene TRBJ1-6; D may be TRBD1 (5 bases). V gave up 6 bases and J gave up 7 bases, with 25 bases separating them. Germline-derived CDR1 and CDR2 are DFQATT and SNEGSKA (reference sequence). The CDR3 is made up of 17 amino acids. The CDR3 loop is CSATVRDGEPPNSPLHF. In nucleotides, the CDR3 is TGCAGTGCCACCGTCCGGGACGGAGAGCCACCAAATTCACCCCTCCACTTT.

This clonotype was counted only a few times. CDR3 DNA sequence: TGCGCCAGCAAAAGGGGATTGTACGAGCAGTACTTC. Amino acids: CASKRGLYEQYF. V and J are TRBV5-1 and TRBJ2-7, with TRBD1 as a possible D gene (5 bases). CDR1 SGHRS and CDR2 YFSETQ come from the germline V gene. CDR3 length: 12 residues. Trimming removed 6 bases at V and 4 bases at J, with 11 bases between.

This clonotype was counted many times. The gene calls are TRBV9 and TRBJ1-1; D is uncertain. Per the germline V gene, CDR1 is SGDLS and CDR2 is YYNGEE. The CDR3 extends over 15 amino acids. The V end was cut by 4 bases, the J end by 0 bases, with 13 bases between. Here the CDR3 reads CASSPTAYMNTEAFF. DNA for the CDR3: TGTGCCAGCAGCCCTACCGCGTATATGAACACTGAAGCTTTCTTT.

This clonotype turned up a few times. As DNA, the CDR3 is TGTGCCAGCAGTTTCTCCCCCAACGAGCAGTACTTC. Its translation: CASSFSPNEQYF. The chain joins TRBV28 to TRBJ2-5; D call uncertain. The J call may not be correct, given that the DNA end is closer to TRBJ2-7. The CDR3 extends over 12 amino acids. Germline-derived CDR1 and CDR2 are MDHEN and SYDVKM.

This clonotype was detected many times. The chain recombines TRBV7-2 with TRBJ2-1; TRBD2 aligns across 9 bases. This CDR3 has 15 amino acids. After removal of 5 bases from V and 4 bases from J, the junction contained 6 bases not matched to a gene. CDR1 and CDR2 from the germline V gene are SGHTA and FQGNSA. CDR3 sequence (DNA): TGTGCCAGCAGCCCCCCCAGCGGGGGGTACAATGAGCAGTTCTTC. Its translation is CASSPPSGGYNEQFF.

This chain joins TRBV7-8 and TRBJ2-7; 8 bases fit TRBD1. V lost 6 bases to trimming and J lost 3 bases; unmatched junction nucleotides: 7. The CDR3 contains 14 residues. CDR1 is SGHVS and CDR2 is FQNEAQ in the germline V gene. CDR3 in DNA: TGTGCCAGCAGGACGAGACAGGGGAGCTACGAGCAGTACTTC. This sequence encodes CASRTRQGSYEQYF.

The chain carries TRBV29-1 and TRBJ2-5; 9 bases line up with TRBD1. The CDR3 runs to 15 residues. V lost 5 bases and J lost 9; bases outside the gene matches: 16. Germline CDR1 SQVTM, CDR2 ANQGSEA. The CDR3 is CSVSLDRGGNFAQYF. CDR3 DNA: TGCAGCGTTTCACTGGACAGGGGAGGAAATTTCGCCCAGTACTTC.

This clonotype was observed a handful of times. This chain joins TRBV11-2 and TRBJ2-5; 13 nucleotides align to TRBD2. This CDR3 has 16 amino acids. In germline, CDR1 is SGHAT, CDR2 FQNNGV. Unmatched junction bases numbered 4, after V lost 4 bases and J lost 2 bases. In DNA form, the CDR3 reads TGTGCCAGCAGCTACCGGACTAGCGGGGGACAAGAGACCCAGTACTTC. Its protein product is CASSYRTSGGQETQYF.

This clonotype was seen more than once but under ten times. CDR3 sequence reads: CASVPGTSYEQYF. CDR3 DNA sequence: TGTGCCTCAGTCCCCGGGACAAGCTACGAGCAGTACTTC. The chain is built from TRBV6-1 and TRBJ2-7; D may be TRBD1 (6 bases). Germline V gives CDR1 MNHNS, CDR2 SASEGT. This CDR3 comprises 13 residues. The V and J ends lost 11 bases and 3 bases respectively, with 17 bases between them.

CDR3 sequence: CASSFGVLEVNTEAFF. CDR3 DNA: TGTGCCAGCAGCTTTGGGGTTTTGGAGGTGAACACTGAAGCTTTCTTT. The V gene is TRBV11-2, the J gene TRBJ1-1; D call uncertain. The CDR3 contains 16 residues. Per germline, CDR1 SGHAT and CDR2 FQNNGV. V was pared by 3 bases and J by 0 bases, with 14 bases between.

This chain connects TRBV6-2 or TRBV6-3 to TRBJ2-1; TRBD2 matches 7 bases. The CDR3 contains 13 residues. The trim removed 7 bases at V and 3 bases at J, leaving 3 bases unmatched. The V gene's germline CDR1 is MNHEY and CDR2 SVGEGT. CDR3 nucleotides: TGTGCCAGCACCGGGGGGTACTACAATGAGCAGTTCTTC. This gives the protein CASTGGYYNEQFF.

V usage is TRBV4-1 and J usage is TRBJ2-7, with D perhaps TRBD1 (6 bases). Trimming took 8 bases from V and 5 from J, leaving 16 bases between them. The CDR3 sequence is 13 residues long. Germline values: CDR1 MGHRA, CDR2 YSYEKL. The chain's CDR3 is CASRASGGHEQYF. The CDR3 DNA reads TGCGCCAGCCGGGCTAGTGGGGGCCACGAGCAGTACTTC.

This chain's CDR3 is CASSLIDFATGGTQYF. In nucleotides, the CDR3 is TGTGCCAGCAGCTTAATCGACTTCGCGACAGGCGGTACGCAGTATTTT. This chain connects TRBV7-9 to TRBJ2-3; possibly TRBD1 for D (6 bases). Deletions cut 2 bases from V and 8 bases from J, with 20 bases between. This CDR3 has 16 residues. Germline V gene data show CDR1 as SEHNR and CDR2 as FQNEAQ (reference sequence). Complete variable domain (other parts from reference TRBV7-9 and TRBJ2-3): DTGVSQNPRHKITKRGQNVTFRCDPISEHNRLYWYRQTLGQGPEFLTYFQNEAQLEKSRLLSDRFSAERPKGSFSTLEIQRTEQGDSAMYLCASSLIDFATGGTQYFGPGTRLTVL.

This chain connects TRBV5-1 to TRBJ2-1; D remains ambiguous. CDR1 is SGHRS, CDR2 YFSETQ, per germline. Trimming removed 4 bases at V and 3 bases at J, with 11 bases between. CDR3 length equals 14 residues. CDR3 sequence reads: CASSNGQDYNEQFF. The CDR3 DNA reads TGCGCCAGCAGCAACGGGCAAGACTACAATGAGCAGTTCTTC.

The V call is TRBV9, the J call TRBJ1-5, with a tentative D call TRBD1 (5 bases). Trimming shortened V by 0 bases and J by 6 bases, and 7 bases separated the two germline ends. The CDR3 is 13 amino acids. Looked up from germline, CDR1 is SGDLS and CDR2 is YYNGEE. DNA of the CDR3: TGTGCCAGCAGCGTAGAAGGGGTTCAGCCCCAGCATTTT. This encodes CASSVEGVQPQHF.